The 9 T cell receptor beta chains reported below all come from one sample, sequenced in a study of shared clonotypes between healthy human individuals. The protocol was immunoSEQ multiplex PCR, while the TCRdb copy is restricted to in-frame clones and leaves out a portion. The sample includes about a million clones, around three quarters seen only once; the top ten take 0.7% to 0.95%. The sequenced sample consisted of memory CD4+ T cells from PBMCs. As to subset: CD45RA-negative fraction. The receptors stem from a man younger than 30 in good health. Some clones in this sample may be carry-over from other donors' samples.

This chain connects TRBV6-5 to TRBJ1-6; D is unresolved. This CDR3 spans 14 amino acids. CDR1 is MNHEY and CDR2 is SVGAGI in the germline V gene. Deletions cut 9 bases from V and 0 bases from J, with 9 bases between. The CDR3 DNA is TGTGCCAGTGGGGAAGTCTCCTATAATTCACCCCTCCACTTT. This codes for CASGEVSYNSPLHF.

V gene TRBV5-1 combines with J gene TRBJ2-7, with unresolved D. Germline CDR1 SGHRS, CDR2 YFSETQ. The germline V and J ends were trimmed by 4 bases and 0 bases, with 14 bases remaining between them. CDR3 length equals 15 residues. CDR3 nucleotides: TGCGCCAGCAGCCTATCATCGGGTAGCTCCTACGAGCAGTACTTC. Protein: CASSLSSGSSYEQYF.

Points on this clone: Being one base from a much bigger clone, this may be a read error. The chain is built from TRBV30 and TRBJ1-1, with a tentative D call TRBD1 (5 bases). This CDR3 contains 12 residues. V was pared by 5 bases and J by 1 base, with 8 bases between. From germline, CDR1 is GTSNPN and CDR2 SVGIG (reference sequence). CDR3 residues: CAWAQGNTEAFF. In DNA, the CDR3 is TGTGCCTGGGCCCAGGGGAACACTGAAGCTTTCTTT.

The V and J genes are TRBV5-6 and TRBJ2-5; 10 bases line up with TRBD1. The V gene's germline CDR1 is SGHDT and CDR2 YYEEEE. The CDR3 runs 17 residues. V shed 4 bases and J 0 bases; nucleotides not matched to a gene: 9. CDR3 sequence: CASSRDRGRGYQETQYF. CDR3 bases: TGTGCCAGCAGCCGGGACAGGGGAAGGGGGTACCAAGAGACCCAGTACTTC.

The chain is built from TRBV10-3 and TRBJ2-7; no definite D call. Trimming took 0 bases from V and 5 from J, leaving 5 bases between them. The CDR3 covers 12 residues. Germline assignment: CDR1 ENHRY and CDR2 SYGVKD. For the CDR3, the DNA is TGTGCCATCAGTGAGTCTGGGGACGAGCAGTACTTC. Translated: CAISESGDEQYF.

The DNA for the CDR3 is TGCGCCAGCAGCGAAGGACAGGGGGCCTACGAGCAGTACTTC. Translating it yields CASSEGQGAYEQYF. This rearrangement joins TRBV5-1 to TRBJ2-7; 10 nucleotides agree with TRBD1. Germline V gene lookup returns CDR1 SGHRS and CDR2 YFSETQ. The length of the CDR3 is 14 residues. Germline trimming cut 4 bases from V and 2 bases from J; bases unmatched to any gene: 3.

CDR3 protein: CASSPGFNYNEQFF. CDR3 nucleotides: TGTGCCAGCAGCCCCGGGTTTAACTACAATGAGCAGTTCTTC. The V and J genes are TRBV7-3 and TRBJ2-1; D not certain. The CDR3 loop spans 14 amino acids. Per the germline V gene, CDR1 is SGHTA and CDR2 is FQGTGA. Trimming took 5 bases from V and 3 from J, leaving 11 bases between them.

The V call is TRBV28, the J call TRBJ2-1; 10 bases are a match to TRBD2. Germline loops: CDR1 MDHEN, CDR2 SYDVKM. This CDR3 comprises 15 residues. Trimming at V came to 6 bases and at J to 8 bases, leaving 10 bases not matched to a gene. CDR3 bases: TGTGCCAGCAGCCTAGCCGGGACTAGCGACCATGAGCAGTTCTTC. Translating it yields CASSLAGTSDHEQFF.

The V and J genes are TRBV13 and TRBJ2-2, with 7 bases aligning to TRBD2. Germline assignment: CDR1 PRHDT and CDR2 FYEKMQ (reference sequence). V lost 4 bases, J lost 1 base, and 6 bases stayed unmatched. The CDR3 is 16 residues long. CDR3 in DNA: TGTGCCAGCAGCTCCAGGAAGCGGGGGAACACCGGGGAGCTGTTTTTT. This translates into CASSSRKRGNTGELFF.